A selection of T cell receptor beta chains follows, all from one sample in a study of OX40 agonist ivuxolimab in advanced cancers. Only in-frame clones appear in the TCRdb table, and some are missing; sequencing was by immunoSEQ multiplex PCR. The sample shows under 85,000 clones, approximately 91% of them seen only once. Sequenced here: CD4+ or CD8+ T cells sorted from blood, sampled in a trial of the OX40 agonist ivuxolimab. These receptors all stem from an adult with an advanced solid tumor such as melanoma, head and neck, liver or kidney cancer. Both conserved end residues are part of each CDR3. Fields, in order: V gene, D gene, J gene, clone size, CDR3 DNA, CDR3 protein. A D gene is named only where the DNA matches it firmly. Rows give clone size only sometimes, using once, few, many, or a class for an expanded clone.

TRBV6-1	.	TRBJ1-5	.	TGTGCCAGCACCCAGGGTTTAAATCAGCCCCAGCATTTT	CASTQGLNQPQHF
TRBV19	.	TRBJ1-1	.	TGTGCCAGTAGTATTCTCCCCCATGGGACGGGGTGGACTGAAGCTTTCTTT	CASSILPHGTGWTEAFF
TRBV5-6	.	TRBJ2-1	once	TGTGCCAGCAGCTTCCGTATACAGGGATTGGATGAGCAGTTCTTC	CASSFRIQGLDEQFF
TRBV6-6	.	TRBJ2-2	.	TGTGCCAGCAAATCCTCGAACACCGGGGAGCTGTTTTTT	CASKSSNTGELFF
TRBV7-3	TRBD1	TRBJ2-2	.	TGTGCCAGCAGCGGTCCCGGACAGGGTTACACCGGGGAGCTGTTTTTT	CASSGPGQGYTGELFF
TRBV19	.	TRBJ2-1	.	TGTGCCAGTAGTATAATGGGGACCTCCTCCTACAATGAGCAGTTCTTC	CASSIMGTSSYNEQFF
TRBV9	.	TRBJ1-3	.	TGTGCCAGCAGCGTAGGTGTCGGAAACACCATATATTTT	CASSVGVGNTIYF
TRBV11-2	.	TRBJ1-1	.	TGTGCCAGCAGCTTGACCTACACTGAAGCTTTCTTT	CASSLTYTEAFF
TRBV28	.	TRBJ2-1	.	TGTGCCAGCAAGGGGTCCTACAATGAGCAGTTCTTC	CASKGSYNEQFF
TRBV14	.	TRBJ1-1	.	TGTGCCAGCAGCCAAGGGCTGGGGAGGAACACTGAAGCTTTCTTT	CASSQGLGRNTEAFF
TRBV19	.	TRBJ2-7	.	TGTGCCAGTAGTAGACGGCGATCCTACGAGCAGTACTTC	CASSRRRSYEQYF